This T cell receptor beta chain was identified during a study of T cells after yellow fever vaccination. Study findings and constraints: Only a small proportion of the clonotypes turned up in both the CD4 and the CD8 compartments, likely arising from convergent recombination. Primary-vaccination clones mostly resurfaced post-booster (more than 95% CD4, approximately 89% CD8). Contaminating bulk clonotypes could be abundant in FACS-sorted repertoires.

The CDR3 contains 17 residues. Germline CDR1 is SGHRS and CDR2 is YFSETQ. With V trimmed by 5 bases and J by 2 bases, 11 bases remained unmatched. 5'RACE template switching generated TCR cDNA, adding a universal primer site and UMIs. MiXCR was run by TCRdb on the 5' RACE reads, yielding one entry per CDR3 protein. The sample includes roughly 120,000 distinct CDR3 sequences, about 7.4% of them seen just once. The sample holds many counts of this clonotype. As yet, its antigen is unknown. Here the sequenced sample was CD4+ T cells sorted from PBMCs, taken 9 to 10 days after the first yellow fever vaccination. This receptor was taken from a man between 18 and 29 years old who received the YFV17D yellow fever vaccine. This chain uses TRBV5-1 with TRBJ2-3, with TRBD1 matching over 10 bases. CDR3 amino acids: CASSTYGTGVPTDTQYF. The CDR3 DNA is TGCGCCAGCAGTACCTATGGGACAGGGGTTCCCACAGATACGCAGTATTTT.